This TCR beta chain derives from a study of CD8 T cells in Susac syndrome. The germline CDR1 and CDR2 sequences are SGHRS and YFSETQ. The CDR3 runs 17 residues. J was trimmed by 0 bases and V by 0 bases; bases with no gene match: 5. TCR beta was sequenced from blood CD8+ and CD4+ T cells. Controls were healthy donors (matched for age and sex). Broader study findings: The number of individuals included in the study's TCR sequencing and HLA analysis was acknowledged as relatively small.

RNA amounts of about 0.5 to 1 ug underwent reverse transcription with random hexamers. TCRdb re-called the immunoSEQ multiplex PCR reads through MiXCR, storing one row per CDR3 protein. Counted here are about 100,000 distinct CDR3 sequences, just under 95% occurring once; the ten biggest clones make up about 0.32%. On this clonotype: The antigen is undetermined.

Sample: CD8+ T cells from PBMCs. The chain couples TRBV5-1 to TRBJ2-2; 7 bases align to TRBD1. The receptor was derived from a human donor in good health. CDR3 in DNA: TGCGCCAGCAGCTTGGGGACAGGAAATACGAACACCGGGGAGCTGTTTTTT. Encoded protein: CASSLGTGNTNTGELFF.